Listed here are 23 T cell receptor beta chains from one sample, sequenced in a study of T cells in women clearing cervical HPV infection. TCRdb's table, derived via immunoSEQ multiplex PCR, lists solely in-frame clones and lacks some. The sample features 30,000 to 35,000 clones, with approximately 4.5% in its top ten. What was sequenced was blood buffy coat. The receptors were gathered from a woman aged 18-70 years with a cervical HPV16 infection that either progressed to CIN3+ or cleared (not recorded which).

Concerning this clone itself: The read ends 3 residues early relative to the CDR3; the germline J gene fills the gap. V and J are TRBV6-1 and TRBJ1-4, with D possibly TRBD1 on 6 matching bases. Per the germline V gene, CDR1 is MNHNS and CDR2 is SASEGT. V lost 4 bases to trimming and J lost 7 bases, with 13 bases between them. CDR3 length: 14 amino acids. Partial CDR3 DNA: TGTGCCAGCAGTGGGACAGTTGAGGGTGAAAAA. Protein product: CASSGTVEGEK. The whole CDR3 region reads CASSGTVEGEKLFF.

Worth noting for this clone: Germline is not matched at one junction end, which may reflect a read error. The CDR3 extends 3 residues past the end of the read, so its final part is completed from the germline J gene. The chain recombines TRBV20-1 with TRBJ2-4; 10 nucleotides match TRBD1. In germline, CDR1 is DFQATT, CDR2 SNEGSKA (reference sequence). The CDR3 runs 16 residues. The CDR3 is CSDRGLGGQGENIQYF. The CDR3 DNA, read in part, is TGCAGTGATAGAGGTCTCGGTGGACAGGGGGAGAACATT.

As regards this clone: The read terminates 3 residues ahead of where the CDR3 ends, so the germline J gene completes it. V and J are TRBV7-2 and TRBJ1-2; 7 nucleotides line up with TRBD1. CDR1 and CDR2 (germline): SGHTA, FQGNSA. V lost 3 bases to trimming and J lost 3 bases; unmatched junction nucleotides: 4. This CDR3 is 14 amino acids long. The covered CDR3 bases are TGTGCCAGCAGCTTTTCCGGGACAGACTATGGC. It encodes CASSFSGTDYG. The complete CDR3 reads CASSFSGTDYGYTF.

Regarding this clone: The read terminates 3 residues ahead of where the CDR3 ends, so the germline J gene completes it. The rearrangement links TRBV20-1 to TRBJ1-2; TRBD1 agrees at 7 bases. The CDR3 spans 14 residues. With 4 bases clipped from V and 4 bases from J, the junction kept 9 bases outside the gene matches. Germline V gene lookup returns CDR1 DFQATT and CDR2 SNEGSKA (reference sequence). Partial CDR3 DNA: TGCAGTGCTACCTACAGGGGAGGGGCCTATGGC. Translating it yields CSATYRGGAYG. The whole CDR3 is CSATYRGGAYGYTF.

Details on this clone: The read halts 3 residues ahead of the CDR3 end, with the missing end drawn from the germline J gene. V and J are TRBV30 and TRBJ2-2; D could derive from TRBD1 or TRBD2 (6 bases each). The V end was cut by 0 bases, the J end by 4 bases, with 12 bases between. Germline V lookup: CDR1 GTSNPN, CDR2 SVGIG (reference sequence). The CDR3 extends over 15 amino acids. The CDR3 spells CAWSVAGEVTGELFF. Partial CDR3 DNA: TGTGCCTGGAGTGTGGCAGGGGAGGTCACCGGGGAG.

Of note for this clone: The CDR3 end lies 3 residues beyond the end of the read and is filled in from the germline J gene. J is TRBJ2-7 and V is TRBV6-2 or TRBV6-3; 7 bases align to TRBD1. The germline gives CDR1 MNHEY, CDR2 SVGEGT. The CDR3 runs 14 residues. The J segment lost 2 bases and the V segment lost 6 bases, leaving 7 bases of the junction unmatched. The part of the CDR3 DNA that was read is TGTGCCAGCAGGCCCCCCGGACAGGCCTACGAG. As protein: CASRPPGQAYE. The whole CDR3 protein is CASRPPGQAYEQYF.

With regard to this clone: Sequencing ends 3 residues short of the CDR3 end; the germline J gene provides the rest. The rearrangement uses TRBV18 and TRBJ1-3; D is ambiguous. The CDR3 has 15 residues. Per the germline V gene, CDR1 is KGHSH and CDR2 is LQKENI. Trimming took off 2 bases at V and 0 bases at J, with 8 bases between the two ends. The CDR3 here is CASSPIADSGNTIYF. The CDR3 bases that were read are TGTGCCAGCTCACCAATTGCAGACTCTGGAAACACC.

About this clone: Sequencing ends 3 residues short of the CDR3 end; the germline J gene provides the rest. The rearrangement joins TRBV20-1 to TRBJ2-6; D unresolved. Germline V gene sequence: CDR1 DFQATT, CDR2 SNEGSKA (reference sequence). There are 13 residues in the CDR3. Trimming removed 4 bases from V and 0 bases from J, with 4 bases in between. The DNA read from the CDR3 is TGCAGTGCTACTCCCTCTGGGGCCAACGTC. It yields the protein CSATPSGANV. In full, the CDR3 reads CSATPSGANVLTF.

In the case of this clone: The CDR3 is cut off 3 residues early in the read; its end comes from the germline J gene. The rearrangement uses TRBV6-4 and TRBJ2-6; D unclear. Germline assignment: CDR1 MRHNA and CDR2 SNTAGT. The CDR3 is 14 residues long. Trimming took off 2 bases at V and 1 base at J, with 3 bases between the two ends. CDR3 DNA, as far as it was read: TGTGCCAGCAGTGACAGGTCTGGGGCCAACGTC. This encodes CASSDRSGANV. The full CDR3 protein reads CASSDRSGANVLTF.

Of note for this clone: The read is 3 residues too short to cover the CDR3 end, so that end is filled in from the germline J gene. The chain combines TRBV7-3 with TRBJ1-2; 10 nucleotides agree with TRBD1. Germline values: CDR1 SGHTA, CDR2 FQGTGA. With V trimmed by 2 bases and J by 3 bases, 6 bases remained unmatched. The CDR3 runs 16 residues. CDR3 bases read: TGTGCCAGCAGCTTAGGGGGGGGGACAGGGGACTATGGC. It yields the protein CASSLGGGTGDYG. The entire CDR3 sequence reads CASSLGGGTGDYGYTF.

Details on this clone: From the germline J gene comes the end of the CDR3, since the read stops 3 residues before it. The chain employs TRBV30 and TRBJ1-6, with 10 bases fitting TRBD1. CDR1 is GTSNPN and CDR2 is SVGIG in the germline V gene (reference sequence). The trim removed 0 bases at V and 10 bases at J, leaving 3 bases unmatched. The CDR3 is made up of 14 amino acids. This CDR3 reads CAWSVGTGVSPLHF. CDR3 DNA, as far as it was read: TGTGCCTGGAGTGTGGGGACAGGGGTATCACCC.

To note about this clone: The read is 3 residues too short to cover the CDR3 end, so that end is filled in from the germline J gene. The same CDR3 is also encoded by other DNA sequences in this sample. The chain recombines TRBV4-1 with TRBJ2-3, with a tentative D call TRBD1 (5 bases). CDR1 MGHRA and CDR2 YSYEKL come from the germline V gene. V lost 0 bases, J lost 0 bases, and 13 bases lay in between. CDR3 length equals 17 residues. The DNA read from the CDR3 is TGCGCCAGCAGCCAAGATTCTGCAGGGCCAAGCACAGATACG. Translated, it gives CASSQDSAGPSTDT. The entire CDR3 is CASSQDSAGPSTDTQYF.

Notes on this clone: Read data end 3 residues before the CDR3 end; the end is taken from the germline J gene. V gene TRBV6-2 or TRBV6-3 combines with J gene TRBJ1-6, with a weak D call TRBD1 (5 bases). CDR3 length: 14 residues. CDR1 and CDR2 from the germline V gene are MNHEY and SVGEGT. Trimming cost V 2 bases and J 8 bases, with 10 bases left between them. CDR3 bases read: TGTGCCAGCAGTTACGAAGGGGAGGATTCACCC. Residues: CASSYEGEDSP. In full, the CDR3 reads CASSYEGEDSPLHF.

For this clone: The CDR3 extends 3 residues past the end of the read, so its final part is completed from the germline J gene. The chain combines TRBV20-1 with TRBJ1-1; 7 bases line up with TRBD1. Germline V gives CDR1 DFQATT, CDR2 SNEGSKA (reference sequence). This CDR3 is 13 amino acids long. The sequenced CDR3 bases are TGCAGTGCTCGGGACAGTGCAACCGACCGT. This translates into CSARDSATDR. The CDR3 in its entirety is CSARDSATDRAFF.

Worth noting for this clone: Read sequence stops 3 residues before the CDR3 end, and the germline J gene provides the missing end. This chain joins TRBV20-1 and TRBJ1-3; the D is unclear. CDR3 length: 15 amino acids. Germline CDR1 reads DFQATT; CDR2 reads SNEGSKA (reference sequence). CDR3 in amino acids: CSARDDSRSGWAIYF. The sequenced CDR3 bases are TGCAGTGCTAGAGACGACTCTAGGTCCGGATGGGCC.

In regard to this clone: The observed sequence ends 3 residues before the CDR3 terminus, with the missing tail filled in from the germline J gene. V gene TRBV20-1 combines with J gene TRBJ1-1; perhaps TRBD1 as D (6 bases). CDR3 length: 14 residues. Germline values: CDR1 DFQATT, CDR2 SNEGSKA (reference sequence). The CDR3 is CSARPKTGNPEAFF. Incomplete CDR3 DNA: TGCAGTGCTAGACCCAAAACAGGGAACCCCGAA.

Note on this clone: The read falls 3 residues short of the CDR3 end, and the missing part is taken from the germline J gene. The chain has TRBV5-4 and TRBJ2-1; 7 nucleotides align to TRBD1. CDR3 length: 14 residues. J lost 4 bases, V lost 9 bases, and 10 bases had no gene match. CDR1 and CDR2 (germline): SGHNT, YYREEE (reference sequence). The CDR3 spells CATQRTGAYNEQFF. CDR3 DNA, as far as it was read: TGTGCCACCCAACGCACAGGGGCATACAATGAG. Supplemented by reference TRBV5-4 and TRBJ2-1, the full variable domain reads ETGVTQSPTHLIKTRGQQVTLRCSSQSGHNTVSWYQQALGQGPQFIFQYYREEENGRGNFPPRFSGLQFPNYSSELNVNALELDDSALYLCATQRTGAYNEQFFGPGTRLTVL.

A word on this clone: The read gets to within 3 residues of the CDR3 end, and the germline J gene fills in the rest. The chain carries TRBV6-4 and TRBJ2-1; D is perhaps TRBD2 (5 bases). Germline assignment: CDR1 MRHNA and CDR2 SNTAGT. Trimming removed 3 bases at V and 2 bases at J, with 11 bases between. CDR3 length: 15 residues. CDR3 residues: CASSEGAEAYNEQFF. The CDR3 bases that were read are TGTGCCAGCAGTGAGGGAGCGGAGGCCTACAATGAG.

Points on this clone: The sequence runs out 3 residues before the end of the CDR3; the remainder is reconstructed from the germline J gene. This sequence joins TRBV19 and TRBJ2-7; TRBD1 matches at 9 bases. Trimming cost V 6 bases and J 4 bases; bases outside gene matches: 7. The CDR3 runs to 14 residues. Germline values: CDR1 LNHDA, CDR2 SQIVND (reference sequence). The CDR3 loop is CASRPGTGRYEQYF. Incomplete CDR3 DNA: TGTGCCAGTAGGCCTGGGACAGGGAGGTACGAG.

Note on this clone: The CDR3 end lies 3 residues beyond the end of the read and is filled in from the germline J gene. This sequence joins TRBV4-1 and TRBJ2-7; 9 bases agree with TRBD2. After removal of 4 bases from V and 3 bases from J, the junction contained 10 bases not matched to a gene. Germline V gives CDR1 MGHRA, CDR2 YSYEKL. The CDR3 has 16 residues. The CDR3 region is CASSPGRTSAFYEQYF. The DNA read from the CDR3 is TGCGCCAGCAGCCCGGGTCGGACTAGCGCTTTCTACGAG.

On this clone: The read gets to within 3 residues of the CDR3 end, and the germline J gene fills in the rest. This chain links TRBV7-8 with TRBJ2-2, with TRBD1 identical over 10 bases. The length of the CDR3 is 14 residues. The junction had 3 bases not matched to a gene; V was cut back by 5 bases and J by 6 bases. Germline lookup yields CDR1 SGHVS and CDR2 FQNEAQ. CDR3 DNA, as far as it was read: TGTGCCAGCAGCGCGGACAGGGGGGCCGGGGAG. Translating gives CASSADRGAGE. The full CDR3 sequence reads CASSADRGAGELFF.

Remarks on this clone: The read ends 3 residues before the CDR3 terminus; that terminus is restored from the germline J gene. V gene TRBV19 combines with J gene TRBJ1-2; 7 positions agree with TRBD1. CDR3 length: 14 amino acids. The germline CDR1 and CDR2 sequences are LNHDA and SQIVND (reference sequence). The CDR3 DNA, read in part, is TGTGCCAGTAGTACCCAGGGGGGAGCTCCGGGC. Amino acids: CASSTQGGAPG. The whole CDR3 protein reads CASSTQGGAPGYTF.

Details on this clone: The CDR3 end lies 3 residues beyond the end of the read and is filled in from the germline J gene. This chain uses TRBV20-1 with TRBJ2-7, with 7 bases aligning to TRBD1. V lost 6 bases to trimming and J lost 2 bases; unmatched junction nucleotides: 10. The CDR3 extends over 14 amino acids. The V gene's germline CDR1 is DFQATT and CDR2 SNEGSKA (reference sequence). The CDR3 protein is CSATYDRATYEQYF. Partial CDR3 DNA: TGCAGTGCAACCTATGACAGGGCGACCTACGAG.